A selection of T cell receptor beta chains follows, all from one sample in a study of cytomegalovirus exposure and HLA in healthy donors. Clones were read by immunoSEQ multiplex PCR, and TCRdb kept only the in-frame ones, dropping some. This sample yields about 180,000 clones, of which 80% are seen a single time; around 6% belongs to the top ten. Sequencing input: PBMCs. The receptors come from a man aged 35-49 years in good health and CMV-seronegative. The CDR3 runs from the conserved cysteine through the conserved F or W. The D gene is left open where the match is weak. Expanded clones are given a class, and other clones once, few, many or no size at all.

>TRBD2|TRBV5-1|few|TRBJ2-5
TGCGCCAGCAGCTTGGCGGGTAGACTAGCGGGAGGAGGGACAGAGACCCAGTACTTC
CASSLAGRLAGGGTETQYF
>TRBD2|TRBV19|few|TRBJ2-1
TGTGCCAGCAGGGGGGGACTAGCGGGGAACAATGAGCAGTTCTTC
CASRGGLAGNNEQFF
>.|TRBV7-9|.|TRBJ2-5
TGTGCCAGCAGCTTATGGCGGGAAGGAGAGACCCAGTACTTC
CASSLWREGETQYF
>TRBD1|TRBV30|.|TRBJ2-7
TGTGCCTGGAGTGCCGGGACAGGGATGAGTGAGCAGTACTTC
CAWSAGTGMSEQYF
>.|TRBV11-2|.|TRBJ2-3
TGTGCCAGCAGCCCCCGAGCGGACGTCAGCACAGATACGCAGTATTTT
CASSPRADVSTDTQYF
>.|TRBV7-2|.|TRBJ2-1
TGTGCCAGCACCCCAGGGGCAGGGCCATACAATGAGCAGTTCTTC
CASTPGAGPYNEQFF
>TRBD1|TRBV5-1|.|TRBJ2-5
TGCGCCAGCAGCTCCCGGGGACAGGCGTACCAAGAGACCCAGTACTTC
CASSSRGQAYQETQYF
>.|TRBV7-2|few|TRBJ2-7
TGTGCCAGCAGCTCTCCCGCCTACGAGCAGTACTTC
CASSSPAYEQYF
>.|TRBV21-1|few|TRBJ2-7
TGTGCCAGCAGCAAAGGGGGACACCTGAGAAGTTACGAGCAGTACTTC
CASSKGGHLRSYEQYF
>.|TRBV9|.|TRBJ1-3
TGTGCCTCAGGATCCGGAAACACCATATATTTT
CASGSGNTIYF
>.|TRBV6-1|once|TRBJ2-5
TGTGCCAGCCTAACCGACAGGCCACTCCAAGAGACCCAGTACTTC
CASLTDRPLQETQYF
>TRBD1|TRBV4-1|.|TRBJ2-7
TGCGCCAGCAGCCCAGGGACAGGGACCTACGAGCAGTACTTC
CASSPGTGTYEQYF
>.|TRBV6-1|few|TRBJ1-4
TGTGCCAGCAGGGAGGGGAATGAAAAACTGTTTTTT
CASREGNEKLFF
>.|TRBV6-5|.|TRBJ1-3
TGTGCCAGCAGCCGGGGAGGTGGAGGAAACACCATATATTTT
CASSRGGGGNTIYF
>TRBD1|TRBV4-3|.|TRBJ2-5
TGCGCCAGCAGCCAAGAGGACAGGGTCGGGACCCAGTACTTC
CASSQEDRVGTQYF
>TRBD1|TRBV7-2|once|TRBJ2-3
TGTGCCAGCAGCCGACGGACAGGTCGTAGCACAGATACGCAGTATTTT
CASSRRTGRSTDTQYF
>.|TRBV18|.|TRBJ1-1
TGTGCCAGCTCACCACAGGGAGAGGGTGCTGAAGCTTTCTTT
CASSPQGEGAEAFF
>.|TRBV10-1|.|TRBJ2-3
TGCGCCAGCAGCCGGGCGGGGAGCACAGATACGCAGTATTTT
CASSRAGSTDTQYF
>TRBD1|TRBV30|.|TRBJ2-1
TGTGCCTGGGACAGGGGGCTTTACAATGAGCAGTTCTTC
CAWDRGLYNEQFF
>.|TRBV7-9|.|TRBJ2-7
TGTGCCAGCAGCTTCAACGGGAGACCCGAGCAGTACTTC
CASSFNGRPEQYF
>.|TRBV7-2|once|TRBJ2-7
TGTGCCAGCAGCCCCGGTTTCAAGGAGCAGTACTTC
CASSPGFKEQYF
>TRBD2|TRBV7-3|few|TRBJ2-1
TGTGCCAGCAGCTTATTAGCGGGAGTAAGGTACAATGAGCAGTTCTTC
CASSLLAGVRYNEQFF
>.|TRBV27|.|TRBJ1-1
TGTGCCAGCAGTTTAAGTCAGGCGCCGACTGAAGCTTTCTTT
CASSLSQAPTEAFF
>.|TRBV7-6|few|TRBJ2-3
TGTGCCAGCAGCCTCCCGGCGGCAACAGATACGCAGTATTTT
CASSLPAATDTQYF
>TRBD2|TRBV7-2|.|TRBJ2-7
TGTGCCAGCAGCTCGACTAGCGGGGGCTACGAGCAGTACTTC
CASSSTSGGYEQYF
>.|TRBV21-1|.|TRBJ2-3
TGTGCCAGCAGCAAGGGACTGCTTTGGGATACGCAGTATTTT
CASSKGLLWDTQYF
>TRBD1|TRBV5-1|.|TRBJ2-5
TGCGCCAGCAGCTTGGCCCAGGGACAGAAAGAGACCCAGTACTTC
CASSLAQGQKETQYF
>.|TRBV2|.|TRBJ1-5
TGTGCCAGCAACATCGAGGGAAATCAGCCCCAGCATTTT
CASNIEGNQPQHF
>.|TRBV29-1|.|TRBJ2-3
TGCAGCGTTGAGGACGGGAACACAGATACGCAGTATTTT
CSVEDGNTDTQYF
>.|TRBV4-1|.|TRBJ2-7
TGCGCCAGCAGCCAGTGGACAGGCGGGACCTACGAGCAGTACTTC
CASSQWTGGTYEQYF
>.|TRBV27|.|TRBJ2-7
TGTGCCAGCAGCCTCGCCCCGGGGAACAACTACGAGCAGTACTTC
CASSLAPGNNYEQYF
>.|TRBV5-6|.|TRBJ2-3
TGTGCCAGCAGCTTCCGGGTGGTAGCGGGCACAGATACGCAGTATTTT
CASSFRVVAGTDTQYF
>TRBD2|TRBV5-6|.|TRBJ2-1
TGTGCCAGCAGCTTGGTTGCGGGAGGCCCCGGGTACAATGAGCAGTTCTTC
CASSLVAGGPGYNEQFF